These 24 T cell receptor beta chains originate from one sample sequenced in a study of T cells expressing NK-cell markers. TCRdb reworked the 5' RACE reads into one entry per CDR3 protein, no DNA. Seen in this sample are 300,000 to 500,000 distinct CDR3 sequences; the ten most common clones hold roughly 10%. The sequenced sample was blood T cells: a sorted CD56 or NKG2C T cell subset, CD4+ or CD8+ T cells, or bulk PBMC T cells (not recorded which). These receptors all stem from a woman aged 45-65 years in good health.

CDR3 loop: CASRDGKRPILPAPPTDTQYF. V and J are TRBV12-3 or TRBV12-4 and TRBJ2-3; with no DNA, the TCRdb D assignment of TRBD1 cannot be verified. This CDR3 comprises 21 residues.

J is TRBJ1-1 and V is TRBV10-3; TCRdb's D call, TRBD1, is unchecked because there is no DNA. Germline V CDR1 and CDR2: ENHRY, SYGVKD. The CDR3 runs to 14 residues. CDR3: CAISEDRVNTEAFF.

V is TRBV24-1 and J is TRBJ2-5; without DNA, the TCRdb call of TRBD2 cannot be checked. In germline, CDR1 is KGHDR, CDR2 SFDVKD. This CDR3 spans 14 amino acids. This chain's CDR3 is CATSEIAGEETQYF.

This rearrangement joins TRBV5-1 to TRBJ1-1. CDR1 and CDR2 from the germline V gene are SGHRS and YFSETQ. This CDR3 region has 13 residues. The CDR3 here is CASSLEVGDNAFF. Full variable domain (missing parts from reference TRBV5-1 and TRBJ1-1): KAGVTQTPRYLIKTRGQQVTLSCSPISGHRSVSWYQQTPGQGLQFLFEYFSETQRNKGNFPGRFSGRQFSNSRSEMNVSTLELGDSALYLCASSLEVGDNAFFGQGTRLTVV.

This sequence joins TRBV6-5 and TRBJ1-2; TCRdb selects TRBD1, and the lack of DNA leaves this call unchecked. The CDR3 sequence is 15 residues long. Germline V gene lookup returns CDR1 MNHEY and CDR2 SVGAGI. CDR3 loop: CASSYSTGDFYGYTF.

The V and J genes are TRBV20-1 and TRBJ1-5. The length of the CDR3 is 15 residues. CDR1 and CDR2 from the germline V gene are DFQATT and SNEGSKA (reference sequence). The CDR3 region is CSARDQRVRGQPQHF.

This chain's CDR3 is CSAPYRAGGNSYNEQFF. V is TRBV20-1 and J is TRBJ2-1; TCRdb indicates TRBD2, and absent DNA this call remains unverified. Germline-derived CDR1 and CDR2 are DFQATT and SNEGSKA (reference sequence). The CDR3 consists of 17 residues.

This chain connects TRBV5-6 to TRBJ2-2; TCRdb's assignment of TRBD1 cannot be checked, as there is no DNA. The CDR3 totals 16 residues. CDR1 and CDR2 from the germline V gene are SGHDT and YYEEEE. This chain's CDR3 is CASSFTGRLNTGELFF.

V is TRBV5-1 and J is TRBJ2-1; without DNA, the TCRdb call of TRBD2 cannot be checked. The CDR3 loop spans 14 amino acids. The germline gives CDR1 SGHRS, CDR2 YFSETQ. This chain's CDR3 is CASSFRTSGDEQFF.

This chain joins TRBV9 and TRBJ1-2; TCRdb designates TRBD1, a call that cannot be tested without DNA. CDR3 size: 15 residues. The germline V gene has CDR1 SGDLS and CDR2 YYNGEE. This CDR3 reads CASSVEQGQAGGYTF.

The genes are TRBV12-3 or TRBV12-4 and TRBJ2-6; TCRdb's assignment of TRBD1 cannot be checked, as there is no DNA. The CDR3 is 15 residues long. This CDR3 reads CASTPRGSGANVLTF.

The rearrangement links TRBV12-3 or TRBV12-4 to TRBJ1-3; TCRdb's D call, TRBD1, is unchecked because there is no DNA. The CDR3 is 18 amino acids. The CDR3 region is CASSSGGNRQISGNTIYF.

The chain's CDR3 is CASVSGYEQFF. The chain employs TRBV12-3 or TRBV12-4 and TRBJ2-1. CDR3 length: 11 residues.

The genes are TRBV20-1 and TRBJ2-3. Germline V gene lookup returns CDR1 DFQATT and CDR2 SNEGSKA (reference sequence). The CDR3 loop spans 16 amino acids. The CDR3 sequence: CSARDYGSSSTDTQYF.

This sequence joins TRBV9 and TRBJ2-7; TCRdb indicates TRBD2, and absent DNA this call remains unverified. The CDR3 is 15 residues long. The V gene's germline CDR1 is SGDLS and CDR2 YYNGEE. CDR3 amino acids: CASSVAVEGWYEQYF.

The chain joins TRBV20-1 to TRBJ2-3. The CDR3 consists of 12 residues. Germline values: CDR1 DFQATT, CDR2 SNEGSKA (reference sequence). The CDR3: CSARGEADTQYF.

V usage is TRBV11-2 and J usage is TRBJ2-3; lacking DNA, the TRBD1 call made by TCRdb goes unchecked. Germline V gene lookup returns CDR1 SGHAT and CDR2 FQNNGV. CDR3 length: 14 residues. CDR3 sequence: CASSLGPSRDTQYF.

V and J are TRBV7-6 and TRBJ1-4. The CDR3 runs to 14 residues. Germline values: CDR1 SGHVS, CDR2 FNYEAQ. The CDR3 reads CASSLWEVNEKLFF.

The CDR3 sequence: CASSYMVGSEQFF. This sequence joins TRBV6-6 and TRBJ2-1. CDR3 length: 13 amino acids. Germline CDR1 reads MNHNY; CDR2 reads SVGAGI (reference sequence).

The V gene is TRBV7-8, the J gene TRBJ1-1. CDR1 is SGHVS, CDR2 FQNEAQ, per germline. CDR3 size: 18 residues. The CDR3 sequence is CASSLAPGTLLRNTEAFF.

The CDR3: CASSQAGESTGELFF. V and J are TRBV3-1 and TRBJ2-2; TCRdb reports TRBD2, a call that lacks DNA to check it against. The CDR3 has 15 amino acids. Germline V CDR1 and CDR2: LGHDT, YNNKEL (reference sequence).

This rearrangement joins TRBV4-1 to TRBJ2-1; TCRdb selects TRBD2, and the lack of DNA leaves this call unchecked. From germline, CDR1 is MGHRA and CDR2 YSYEKL. CDR3 size: 14 residues. The CDR3 loop is CASSQGRDLNEQFF.

This rearrangement joins TRBV11-3 to TRBJ2-1; TCRdb returns TRBD2, unconfirmable since there is no DNA. CDR1 SGHNT and CDR2 YENEEA come from the germline V gene. The CDR3 contains 16 residues. The CDR3 spells CASTPGLAGGNNEQFF.

The V call is TRBV10-1, the J call TRBJ2-1; TCRdb proposes TRBD2, but this gene call is untestable without DNA. The CDR3 has 17 residues. CDR1 is WNHNN, CDR2 SYGVQD, per germline (reference sequence). The CDR3 here is CASSELPGTTNYNEQFF.